What follows is one T cell receptor (beta chain) and its context. Antigen: not known. Controls were healthy donors chosen to match patients in age and sex. The CD8+ and CD4+ T cells were isolated magnetically using a negative isolation approach, whereas the TEMRA cells were enriched by FACS. V was clipped by 2 bases and J by 6 bases, with 9 bases between them. The germline V gene has CDR1 SGHRS and CDR2 YFSETQ. The CDR3 is 12 residues long. The sample comes from a study of CD8 T cells in Susac syndrome. Study findings and constraints: The authors acknowledged that their TCR sequencing and HLA analysis involved a relatively small number of individuals.

Random hexamers were used to reverse transcribe roughly 0.5 to 1 ug of RNA. Amplification of TCR beta CDR3 used immunoSEQ multiplex PCR across 54 Vbeta and 13 Jbeta. TCRdb used MiXCR to reprocess the immunoSEQ multiplex PCR reads, holding one entry per CDR3 protein. The table records approximately 150,000 distinct CDR3 sequences, about 91% of them present only once. Sequenced material: CD4+ T cells from PBMCs. The receptor was isolated from a human donor in good health. The chain couples TRBV5-1 to TRBJ2-7, with D hard to call. CDR3 DNA: TGCGCCAGCAGCTTCGTAGGCGGCGAGCAGTACTTC. Protein: CASSFVGGEQYF.